A single sample is the source of the 3 T cell receptor beta chains below, sequenced in a study of blood T cell repertoires in COVID-19. Some clones are missing from TCRdb's copy, which holds only in-frame ones; the method was immunoSEQ multiplex PCR. This table holds a few hundred thousand clones, more than 70% found once. The sequencing input was PBMCs or T cells enriched from blood (not recorded which). These receptors were collected from a woman aged 55-70 years in a cohort exposed to, infected with or recovered from COVID-19 (not recorded which).

The chain recombines TRBV18 with TRBJ1-4; D gene unclear. The CDR3 length is 14 residues. Germline CDR1 reads KGHSH; CDR2 reads LQKENI. V gave up 4 bases and J gave up 4 bases, with 10 bases separating them. The CDR3 protein is CASSLDIVNEKLFF. In nucleotides, the CDR3 is TGTGCCAGCTCACTCGACATCGTTAATGAAAAACTGTTTTTT.

The chain uses TRBV30 and TRBJ2-5; D uncertain. CDR3 length: 13 residues. V was clipped by 2 bases and J by 3 bases, with 10 bases between them. Germline CDR1 is GTSNPN and CDR2 is SVGIG (reference sequence). For the CDR3, the DNA is TGTGCCTGGAGTACCGCGTTAGAAGAGACCCAGTACTTC. Protein product: CAWSTALEETQYF.

The gene calls are TRBV30 and TRBJ2-1; D perhaps matches TRBD2 (5 bases). V was trimmed by 2 bases and J by 9 bases, leaving 23 bases between them. This CDR3 region has 16 residues. The germline gives CDR1 GTSNPN, CDR2 SVGIG (reference sequence). CDR3 nucleotides: TGTGCCTGGAGTCGCCCCGGCGACTACCCCAGAGGTGAGCAGTTCTTC. It yields the protein CAWSRPGDYPRGEQFF. Full variable domain (missing parts from reference TRBV30 and TRBJ2-1): SQTIHQWPATLVQPVGSPLSLECTVEGTSNPNLYWYRQAAGRGLQLLFYSVGIGQISSEVPQNLSASRPQDRQFILSSKKLLLSDSGFYLCAWSRPGDYPRGEQFFGPGTRLTVL.